These 10 T cell receptor beta chains originate from one sample sequenced in a study of blood T cell repertoires in COVID-19. Data came from immunoSEQ multiplex PCR; TCRdb stores just in-frame clones and leaves some out. The sample contains about 150,000 clones, around 84% of which appear only once. Sequenced: peripheral blood. The receptors come from a man aged 55-75 years with COVID-19, enrolled during active disease.

The chain carries TRBV29-1 and TRBJ1-3; D perhaps matches TRBD1 (5 bases). The CDR3 loop spans 14 amino acids. The germline CDR1 and CDR2 sequences are SQVTM and ANQGSEA. With 4 bases removed from V and 0 bases from J, the gap between germline ends came to 10 bases. CDR3 protein: CSVGEGSSGNTIYF. The CDR3 bases are TGCAGCGTTGGGGAGGGGTCCTCTGGAAACACCATATATTTT.

The chain links TRBV19 to TRBJ2-2; D is perhaps TRBD1 (5 bases). The germline V and J ends were trimmed by 4 bases and 4 bases, with 16 bases remaining between them. Germline V CDR1 and CDR2: LNHDA, SQIVND (reference sequence). This CDR3 spans 16 amino acids. CDR3 sequence (DNA): TGTGCCAGTAGTACAAGTCAGACAGTATCCACCGGGGAGCTGTTTTTT. It translates to CASSTSQTVSTGELFF.

V and J are TRBV4-1 and TRBJ1-5; TRBD1 matches 8 bases. Germline V gene data show CDR1 as MGHRA and CDR2 as YSYEKL. J was trimmed by 5 bases and V by 1 base; bases with no gene match: 10. This CDR3 is 17 amino acids long. CDR3 nucleotide sequence: TGCGCCAGCAGCCAAGCTCCATACAGGGGGATCGATCAGCCCCAGCATTTT. Encoded protein: CASSQAPYRGIDQPQHF.

V is TRBV11-3 and J is TRBJ2-1; TRBD2 agrees at 7 bases. The ends lost 4 bases at V and 3 bases at J; junction bases unmatched: 9. Germline V gene sequence: CDR1 SGHNT, CDR2 YENEEA. This CDR3 spans 16 amino acids. DNA for the CDR3: TGTGCCAGCAGCTCCACCGGGACTAAGCTCTACAATGAGCAGTTCTTC. Its translation is CASSSTGTKLYNEQFF.

The chain uses TRBV24-1 and TRBJ1-5; 9 nucleotides agree with TRBD1. With V trimmed by 4 bases and J by 5 bases, 8 bases remained unmatched. The CDR3 covers 16 residues. From germline, CDR1 is KGHDR and CDR2 SFDVKD. The CDR3 loop reads CATSETGTGKHQPQHF. For the CDR3, the DNA is TGTGCCACCAGTGAGACTGGGACAGGGAAGCATCAGCCCCAGCATTTT.

V usage is TRBV4-3 and J usage is TRBJ1-4; tentatively, D is TRBD1 (6 bases). V lost 3 bases, J lost 7 bases, and 18 bases lay in between. The CDR3 is 16 residues long. The V gene's germline CDR1 is LGHNA and CDR2 YSLEER. The CDR3 bases are TGCGCCAGCAGCCAGGGGGCTGCAGTGACGAGTGAAAAACTGTTTTTT. This encodes CASSQGAAVTSEKLFF.

The J gene is TRBJ2-1, the V gene TRBV9, with TRBD2 identical over 9 bases. Germline values: CDR1 SGDLS, CDR2 YYNGEE. Trimming took 3 bases from V and 5 from J; bases not matched to a gene: 6. The length of the CDR3 is 15 residues. The CDR3 region has the DNA TGTGCCAGCAGCGAGGGGAGACTAGCGGACAATGAGCAGTTCTTC. Its protein is CASSEGRLADNEQFF. The full variable domain, rest sourced from reference TRBV9 and TRBJ2-1, is DSGVTQTPKHLITATGQRVTLRCSPRSGDLSVYWYQQSLDQGLQFLIQYYNGEERAKGNILERFSAQQFPDLHSELNLSSLELGDSALYFCASSEGRLADNEQFFGPGTRLTVL.

The V and J genes are TRBV5-1 and TRBJ1-1, with TRBD1 matching over 9 bases. V lost 3 bases, J lost 1 base, and 1 base stayed unmatched. The CDR3 spans 14 residues. Germline-derived CDR1 and CDR2 are SGHRS and YFSETQ. DNA of the CDR3: TGCGCCAGCAGCTCGGGACAGGGGAACACTGAAGCTTTCTTT. As protein: CASSSGQGNTEAFF.

The chain combines TRBV9 with TRBJ1-2, with 7 bases lining up with TRBD1. Per the germline V gene, CDR1 is SGDLS and CDR2 is YYNGEE. The CDR3 spans 15 residues. V lost 2 bases and J lost 2; bases outside the gene matches: 6. The CDR3 DNA follows: TGTGCCAGCAGCGTGTGGACAGGAGTCAACTATGGCTACACCTTC. Amino acid sequence: CASSVWTGVNYGYTF.

V and J are TRBV28 and TRBJ1-2; 9 nucleotides match TRBD1. Unmatched junction bases numbered 3, after V lost 7 bases and J lost 6 bases. The CDR3 has 12 amino acids. CDR1 and CDR2 (germline): MDHEN, SYDVKM. CDR3 coding DNA: TGTGCCAGCACCGGGACAGGGCATGGCTACACCTTC. Translation: CASTGTGHGYTF.